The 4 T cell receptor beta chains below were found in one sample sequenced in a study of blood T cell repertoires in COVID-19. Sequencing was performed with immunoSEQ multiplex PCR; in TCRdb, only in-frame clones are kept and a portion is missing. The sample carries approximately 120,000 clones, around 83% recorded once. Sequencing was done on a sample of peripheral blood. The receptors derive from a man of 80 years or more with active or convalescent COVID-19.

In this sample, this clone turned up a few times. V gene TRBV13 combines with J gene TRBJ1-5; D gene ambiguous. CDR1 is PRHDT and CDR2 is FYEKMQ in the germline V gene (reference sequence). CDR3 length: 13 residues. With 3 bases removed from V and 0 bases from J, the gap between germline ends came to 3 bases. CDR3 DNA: TGTGCCAGCAGCTTTAATAGCAATCAGCCCCAGCATTTT. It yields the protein CASSFNSNQPQHF.

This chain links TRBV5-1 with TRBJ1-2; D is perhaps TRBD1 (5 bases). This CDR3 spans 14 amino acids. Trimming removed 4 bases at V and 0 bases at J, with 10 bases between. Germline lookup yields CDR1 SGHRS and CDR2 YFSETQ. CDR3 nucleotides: TGCGCCAGCAGCCTGACAGAACCTAACTATGGCTACACCTTC. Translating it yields CASSLTEPNYGYTF.

In DNA form, the CDR3 reads TGTGCCAGCAGCCAGGACAGCTACAATGAGCAGTTCTTC. Protein sequence: CASSQDSYNEQFF. The chain uses TRBV7-3 and TRBJ2-1; possibly TRBD1 for D (6 bases). CDR1 is SGHTA, CDR2 FQGTGA, per germline. The CDR3 has 13 amino acids. V was trimmed by 5 bases and J by 3 bases, leaving 8 bases between them.

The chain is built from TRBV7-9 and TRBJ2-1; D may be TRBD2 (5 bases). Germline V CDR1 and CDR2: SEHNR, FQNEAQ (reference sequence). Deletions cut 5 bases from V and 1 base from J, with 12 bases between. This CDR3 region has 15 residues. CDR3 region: CASSRTRVSYNEQFF. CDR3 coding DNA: TGTGCCAGCAGCCGTACTAGAGTGTCCTACAATGAGCAGTTCTTC.